This T cell receptor (beta chain) originates from a study of a mutant IDH1 vaccine in newly diagnosed glioma. Study details: Vaccines were first given 4-6 weeks after radiotherapy alone, or with temozolomide cycles. Standard pretreatment was either radiotherapy, temozolomide, or, for most, radiochemotherapy with temozolomide. Study-level results: Top peripheral T cell clonotype shifts appeared unrelated to pseudoprogression.

Specified time point: week 5, during vaccination. Each dose of the vaccine consisted of 300 ug of mutant IDH1 20-mer peptide, with topical imiquimod. TCRdb's table, derived via immunoSEQ multiplex PCR, lists solely in-frame clones and lacks some. The data hold tens of thousands of clones, with roughly four fifths observed a single time. A remark on this clone: Its specificity is not known.

Germline V gene data show CDR1 as SGHRS and CDR2 as YFSETQ. The CDR3 is made up of 14 amino acids. Trimming pared 2 bases from V and 0 bases from J, leaving 6 bases between. The gene calls are TRBV5-1 and TRBJ1-3; a possible D gene is TRBD1 (5 bases). The receptor was isolated from a man aged 50 to 60 with glioma. This specimen consisted of PBMCs, obtained from a glioma patient whose treatment included an IDH1 peptide vaccine. The CDR3 region is CASSLDSSGNTIYF. For the CDR3, the DNA is TGCGCCAGCAGCTTAGACAGCTCTGGAAACACCATATATTTT.